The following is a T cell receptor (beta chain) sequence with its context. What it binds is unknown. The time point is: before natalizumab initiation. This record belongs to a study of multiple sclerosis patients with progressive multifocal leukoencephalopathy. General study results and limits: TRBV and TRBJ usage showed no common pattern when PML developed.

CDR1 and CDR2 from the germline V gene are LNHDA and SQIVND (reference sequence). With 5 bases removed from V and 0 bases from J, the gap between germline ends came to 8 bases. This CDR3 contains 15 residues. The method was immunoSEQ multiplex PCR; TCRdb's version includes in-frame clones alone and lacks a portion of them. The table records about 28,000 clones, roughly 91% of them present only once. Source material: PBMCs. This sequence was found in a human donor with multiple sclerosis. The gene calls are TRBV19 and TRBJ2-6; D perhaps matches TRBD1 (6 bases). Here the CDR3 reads CASSLDSSGANVLTF. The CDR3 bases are TGTGCCAGTAGTCTGGACAGCTCTGGGGCCAACGTCCTGACTTTC. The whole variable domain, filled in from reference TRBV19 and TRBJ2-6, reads DGGITQSPKYLFRKEGQNVTLSCEQNLNHDAMYWYRQDPGQGLRLIYYSQIVNDFQKGDIAEGYSVSREKKESFPLTVTSAQKNPTAFYLCASSLDSSGANVLTFGAGSRLTVL.